The T cell receptor (beta chain) under discussion was sequenced for a study of CD8 T cells in ankylosing spondylitis. The length of the CDR3 is 14 residues. V lost 6 bases and J 3 bases, leaving 14 bases between the germline ends. From germline, CDR1 is SGHAT and CDR2 FQNNGV. General study results and limits: Significant enrichment of disease-linked clones was reported in matched ankylosing spondylitis synovial fluid.

At least ten counts were recorded for this clonotype. Its antigen is still unknown. TCRdb recomputed calls from the 5' RACE reads with MiXCR, one row per CDR3 protein. The sample carries about 250,000 distinct CDR3 sequences, around 25% recorded once. Sequenced material: blood, either unsorted or a sorted T cell fraction (not recorded which). This TCR came from a male donor with ankylosing spondylitis or in good health (not recorded which). The V call is TRBV11-2, the J call TRBJ1-1; D ambiguous. The CDR3 reads CASRRQLEDTEAFF. The DNA of the CDR3 is TGTGCCAGCAGAAGACAACTCGAAGACACTGAAGCTTTCTTT.